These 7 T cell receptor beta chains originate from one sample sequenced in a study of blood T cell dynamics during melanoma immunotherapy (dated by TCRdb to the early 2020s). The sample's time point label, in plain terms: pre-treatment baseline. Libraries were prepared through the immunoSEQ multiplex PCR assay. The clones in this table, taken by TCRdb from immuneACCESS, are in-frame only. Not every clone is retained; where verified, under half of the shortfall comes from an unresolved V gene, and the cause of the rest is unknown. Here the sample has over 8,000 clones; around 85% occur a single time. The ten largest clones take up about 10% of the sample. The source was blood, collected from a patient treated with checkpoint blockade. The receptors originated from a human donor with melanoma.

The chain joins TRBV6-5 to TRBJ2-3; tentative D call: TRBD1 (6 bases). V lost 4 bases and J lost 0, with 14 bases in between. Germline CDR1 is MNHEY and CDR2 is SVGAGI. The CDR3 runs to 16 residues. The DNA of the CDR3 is TGTGCCAGCAGTTCCCTCAGGGGAGCTAGCACAGATACGCAGTATTTT. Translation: CASSSLRGASTDTQYF.

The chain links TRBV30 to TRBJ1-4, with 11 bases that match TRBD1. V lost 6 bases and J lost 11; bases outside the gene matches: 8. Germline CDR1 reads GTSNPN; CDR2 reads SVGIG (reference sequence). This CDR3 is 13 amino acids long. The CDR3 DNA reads TGTGCCTGCCCCTCAGGACAGGGGGCGAAACTGTTTTTT. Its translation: CACPSGQGAKLFF.

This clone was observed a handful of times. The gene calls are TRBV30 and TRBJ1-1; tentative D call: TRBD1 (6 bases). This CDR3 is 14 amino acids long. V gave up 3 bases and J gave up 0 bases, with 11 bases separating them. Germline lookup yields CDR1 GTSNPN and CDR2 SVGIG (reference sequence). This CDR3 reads CAWSTGPMNTEAFF. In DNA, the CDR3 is TGTGCCTGGAGCACAGGGCCCATGAACACTGAAGCTTTCTTT.

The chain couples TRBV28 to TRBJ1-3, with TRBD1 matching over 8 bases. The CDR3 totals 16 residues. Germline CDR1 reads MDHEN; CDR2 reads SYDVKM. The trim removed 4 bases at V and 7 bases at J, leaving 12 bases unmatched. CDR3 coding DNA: TGTGCCAGCAGTTCTGGGACAGGAGAAGTTCGGAACACCATATATTTT. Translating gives CASSSGTGEVRNTIYF.

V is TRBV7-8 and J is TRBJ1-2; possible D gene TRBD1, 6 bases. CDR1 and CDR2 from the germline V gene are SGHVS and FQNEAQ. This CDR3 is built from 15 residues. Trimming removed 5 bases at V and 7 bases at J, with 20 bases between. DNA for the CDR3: TGTGCCAGCAGCACCACGGGACATCTTGGAACTGGCTACACCTTC. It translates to CASSTTGHLGTGYTF.

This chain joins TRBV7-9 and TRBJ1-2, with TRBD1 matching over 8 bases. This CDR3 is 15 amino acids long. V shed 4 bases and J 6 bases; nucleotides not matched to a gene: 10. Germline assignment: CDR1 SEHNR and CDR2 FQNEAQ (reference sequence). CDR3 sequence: CASSSGRQGLDGYTF. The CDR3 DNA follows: TGTGCCAGCAGCTCAGGGAGACAGGGGCTCGATGGCTACACCTTC.

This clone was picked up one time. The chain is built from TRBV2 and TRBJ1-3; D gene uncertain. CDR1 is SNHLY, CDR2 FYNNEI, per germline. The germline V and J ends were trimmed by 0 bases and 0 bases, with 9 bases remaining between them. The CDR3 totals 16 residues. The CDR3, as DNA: TGTGCCAGCAGTGAAGCGCGGCTGATCTCTGGAAACACCATATATTTT. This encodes CASSEARLISGNTIYF.